Following are 32 T cell receptor beta chains from one sample sequenced in a study of vaccination and CD4 T cells after COVID-19 (dated by TCRdb to between 2021 and 2024). Their specific antigens are unknown. The sample's treatment or condition, from its label and the paper: roughly 10-day PBMC culture with coronavirus spike peptide pools or control peptides (ViraFEST assay). The library came from PCR. Reads for this sample came from an Illumina iSeq 100. At the Johns Hopkins FTIC core, DNA from the cultured CD4+ T cells underwent TCR sequencing with the Oncomine TCR Beta short-read assay. TCRdb took the public reads, trimmed them with fastp at Q25, ran MiXCR for clone calling and kept in-frame beta chains. Duplicate CDR3 protein sequences are folded into a single record with the most common DNA and genes. This sample is represented by about 15,000 distinct CDR3 sequences; 30% of them were singletons. Clones ranked in the top ten supply roughly 15% of the sample.

Specimen: cultured CD4+ T cells from blood. The receptor set was obtained from a human donor with COVID-19.

The genes are TRBV3-1 and TRBJ2-5; TRBD2 matches 9 bases. With 3 bases clipped from V and 2 bases from J, the junction kept 4 bases outside the gene matches. The CDR3 has 15 amino acids. Germline CDR1 LGHDT, CDR2 YNNKEL (reference sequence). CDR3 protein: CASSHGTSWQETQYF. The CDR3 nucleotides read TGTGCCAGCAGCCATGGGACTAGCTGGCAAGAGACCCAGTACTTC.

There are a few counts of this clonotype. The rearrangement links TRBV6-5 to TRBJ2-3, with TRBD2 as a possible D gene (6 bases). V dropped 0 bases and J dropped 0 bases, with 10 bases sitting between them. The CDR3 totals 16 residues. Germline CDR1 is MNHEY and CDR2 is SVGAGI. CDR3 sequence reads: CASSYSGGASTDTQYF. In nucleotides, the CDR3 is TGTGCCAGCAGTTACTCTGGCGGGGCGAGCACAGATACGCAGTATTTT.

This chain links TRBV6-1 with TRBJ2-7; 8 positions match TRBD2. The V gene end was trimmed by 8 bases and the J gene end by 0 bases; junction bases not matched to a gene: 15. Germline CDR1 reads MNHNS; CDR2 reads SASEGT. This CDR3 is 17 amino acids long. CDR3 amino acids: CASHPAGGGHHSYEQYF. In DNA form, the CDR3 reads TGTGCCAGCCATCCGGCCGGGGGGGGCCACCACTCCTACGAGCAGTACTTC.

This sequence joins TRBV7-2 and TRBJ1-5; D unresolved. The CDR3 runs 15 residues. Per germline, CDR1 SGHTA and CDR2 FQGNSA. V was clipped by 4 bases and J by 4 bases, with 14 bases between them. The CDR3 nucleotides read TGTGCCAGCAGCTACCTCGCGACAAAGAATCAGCCCCAGCATTTT. This sequence encodes CASSYLATKNQPQHF.

The gene calls are TRBV7-6 and TRBJ2-5; D is uncertain. Germline lookup yields CDR1 SGHVS and CDR2 FNYEAQ. This CDR3 contains 15 residues. Trimming cost V 5 bases and J 0 bases, with 13 bases left between them. CDR3 sequence (DNA): TGTGCCAGCAGCCCCGCCGGCAAAAACCAAGAGACCCAGTACTTC. Translated: CASSPAGKNQETQYF.

This chain joins TRBV27 and TRBJ2-7, with TRBD2 as a possible D gene (6 bases). This CDR3 is built from 14 residues. Per germline, CDR1 MNHEY and CDR2 SMNVEV (reference sequence). Trimming took off 6 bases at V and 3 bases at J, with 15 bases between the two ends. The CDR3 region has the DNA TGTGCCAGCAGCGGGACTTCGGCAGGCTACGAGCAGTACTTC. It yields the protein CASSGTSAGYEQYF.

This clonotype came up a few times. The rearrangement joins TRBV27 to TRBJ2-3; weak D call: TRBD1 (7 bases). Germline V gene sequence: CDR1 MNHEY, CDR2 SMNVEV (reference sequence). V lost 6 bases to trimming and J lost 6 bases, with 13 bases between them. The CDR3 sequence is 13 residues long. The CDR3 DNA is TGTGCCAGCAGGGCGTCAGGGGGGGATACGCAGTATTTT. It is translated as CASRASGGDTQYF.

This chain joins TRBV10-3 and TRBJ1-3; perhaps TRBD1 as D (6 bases). Germline V gene data show CDR1 as ENHRY and CDR2 as SYGVKD. The CDR3 contains 16 residues. Trimming removed 0 bases at V and 4 bases at J, with 13 bases between. The CDR3 coding sequence is TGTGCCATCAGTGAGTCCCGCGTCAGGGGAGGAAACACCATATATTTT. Its protein is CAISESRVRGGNTIYF.

This sequence joins TRBV27 and TRBJ2-3, with D perhaps assigned TRBD1 or TRBD2 (5 bases each). V lost 0 bases and J lost 0, with 10 bases in between. The CDR3 totals 16 residues. Looked up from germline, CDR1 is MNHEY and CDR2 is SMNVEV (reference sequence). The chain's CDR3 is CASSLSVGVSTDTQYF. The CDR3 DNA follows: TGTGCCAGCAGTTTATCTGTGGGGGTTAGCACAGATACGCAGTATTTT.

The V gene is TRBV14, the J gene TRBJ1-2; the D gene is possibly TRBD1 (5 bases). The CDR3 runs 15 residues. The germline gives CDR1 SGHDN, CDR2 FVKESK. The V gene lost 7 bases and the J gene lost 5 bases, with 20 bases spanning the gap. The CDR3 nucleotides are TGTGCCAGCACTTTAGGAACAGGTCGGCAATATGGCTACACCTTC. This gives the protein CASTLGTGRQYGYTF.

V is TRBV11-2 and J is TRBJ2-2, with D perhaps TRBD1 or TRBD2 (6 bases each). CDR3 length: 15 residues. Germline V gene lookup returns CDR1 SGHAT and CDR2 FQNNGV. V lost 3 bases to trimming and J lost 2 bases, with 10 bases between them. This chain's CDR3 is CASSFTGANTGELFF. As DNA, the CDR3 is TGTGCCAGCAGCTTTACGGGGGCCAACACCGGGGAGCTGTTTTTT. The full variable domain, in which reference TRBV11-2 and TRBJ2-2 provide the parts outside the CDR3, is EAGVAQSPRYKIIEKRQSVAFWCNPISGHATLYWYQQILGQGPKLLIQFQNNGVVDDSQLPKDRFSAERLKGVDSTLKIQPAKLEDSAVYLCASSFTGANTGELFFGEGSRLTVL.

In this sample, this clonotype turned up a few times. V and J are TRBV7-4 and TRBJ2-7; D is ambiguous. Trimming shortened V by 2 bases and J by 6 bases, and 17 bases separated the two germline ends. This CDR3 is built from 15 residues. Germline assignment: CDR1 SGHVT and CDR2 SQSDAQ. The CDR3 nucleotides are TGTGCCAGCAGCTTATTGTCTCCGAGCGTGTTCGAGCAGTACTTC. This encodes CASSLLSPSVFEQYF.

J is TRBJ2-3 and V is TRBV7-3; 7 nucleotides line up with TRBD1. Germline V lookup: CDR1 SGHTA, CDR2 FQGTGA. The J segment lost 3 bases and the V segment lost 5 bases, leaving 2 bases of the junction unmatched. This CDR3 is 13 amino acids long. The DNA of the CDR3 is TGTGCCAGCAGCCCACAGGGGACAGATACGCAGTATTTT. Translating gives CASSPQGTDTQYF.

The chain combines TRBV29-1 with TRBJ1-2; perhaps TRBD1 as D (5 bases). CDR3 size: 13 residues. The V and J ends lost 3 bases and 7 bases respectively, with 15 bases between them. CDR1 and CDR2 (germline): SQVTM, ANQGSEA. As DNA, the CDR3 is TGCAGCGTTGATGCGTGGGGCGCGGGTGGCTACACCTTC. Amino acid sequence: CSVDAWGAGGYTF.

The chain employs TRBV4-3 and TRBJ1-1, with 8 bases aligning to TRBD1. The V gene end was trimmed by 1 base and the J gene end by 5 bases; junction bases not matched to a gene: 6. Germline V gene lookup returns CDR1 LGHNA and CDR2 YSLEER. The length of the CDR3 is 15 residues. DNA for the CDR3: TGCGCCAGCAGCCAAGGACAGGGGCTCGGGACTGAAGCTTTCTTT. Residues: CASSQGQGLGTEAFF.

The gene calls are TRBV19 and TRBJ1-6; no reliable D call. Trimming left V 1 base short and J 7 bases short, with 14 bases between. Germline values: CDR1 LNHDA, CDR2 SQIVND (reference sequence). This CDR3 is built from 16 residues. CDR3 nucleotides: TGTGCCAGTAGTATAGCGGCCCCCAATATCAATTCACCCCTCCACTTT. Protein sequence: CASSIAAPNINSPLHF.

The rearrangement joins TRBV27 to TRBJ1-3; D might be TRBD1 (5 bases). Germline CDR1 is MNHEY and CDR2 is SMNVEV (reference sequence). The CDR3 length is 15 residues. Trimming took off 5 bases at V and 0 bases at J, with 11 bases between the two ends. CDR3 DNA: TGTGCCAGCAGTAGGGACCGGAGCTCTGGAAACACCATATATTTT. This translates into CASSRDRSSGNTIYF.

This CDR3 is CASSRQSGTDTQYF. CDR3 bases: TGTGCCAGTAGTCGGCAGTCTGGCACAGATACGCAGTATTTT. This chain connects TRBV19 to TRBJ2-3; D unclear. V lost 5 bases and J lost 1, with 10 bases in between. The CDR3 extends over 14 amino acids. Germline-derived CDR1 and CDR2 are LNHDA and SQIVND (reference sequence).

V is TRBV7-9 and J is TRBJ2-1; 7 bases are a match to TRBD2. The germline CDR1 and CDR2 sequences are SEHNR and FQNEAQ (reference sequence). The ends lost 3 bases at V and 4 bases at J; junction bases unmatched: 6. This CDR3 is 15 amino acids long. The CDR3 nucleotides are TGTGCCAGCAGCTTGTCGCGGGGGATATACAATGAGCAGTTCTTC. The encoded protein is CASSLSRGIYNEQFF.

The V and J genes are TRBV5-1 and TRBJ1-1; no reliable D call. The CDR3 sequence is 15 residues long. In germline, CDR1 is SGHRS, CDR2 YFSETQ. V was clipped by 0 bases and J by 4 bases, with 13 bases between them. The CDR3 DNA follows: TGCGCCAGCAGCTTGGGATTGGGTCTCGGCACTGAAGCTTTCTTT. Translation gives CASSLGLGLGTEAFF. Using reference TRBV5-1 and TRBJ1-1 for the parts outside the CDR3, the full variable domain is KAGVTQTPRYLIKTRGQQVTLSCSPISGHRSVSWYQQTPGQGLQFLFEYFSETQRNKGNFPGRFSGRQFSNSRSEMNVSTLELGDSALYLCASSLGLGLGTEAFFGQGTRLTVV.

This clonotype counts as medium-sized (0.01 to 0.1%). This rearrangement joins TRBV20-1 to TRBJ1-1; D is unresolved. Germline V lookup: CDR1 DFQATT, CDR2 SNEGSKA (reference sequence). The CDR3 extends over 11 amino acids. V was shortened by 3 bases and J by 5 bases, with 7 bases between the two germline ends. CDR3: CSARQGTEAFF. The DNA of the CDR3 is TGCAGTGCTAGGCAAGGGACTGAAGCTTTCTTT.

The genes are TRBV19 and TRBJ2-3; D is perhaps TRBD2 (6 bases). The length of the CDR3 is 16 residues. Trimming took off 2 bases at V and 4 bases at J, with 16 bases between the two ends. The germline V gene has CDR1 LNHDA and CDR2 SQIVND (reference sequence). As DNA, the CDR3 is TGTGCCAGTAGTATACGGGAGACTATCACCTCAGATACGCAGTATTTT. Encoded protein: CASSIRETITSDTQYF.

This clonotype has more than one count but fewer than ten. V is TRBV7-2 and J is TRBJ1-2; 7 bases match TRBD1. Germline lookup yields CDR1 SGHTA and CDR2 FQGNSA. This CDR3 has 14 amino acids. Trimming at V came to 6 bases and at J to 3 bases, leaving 7 bases not matched to a gene. This CDR3 is CASSPRDSYYGYTF. The CDR3 DNA sequence: TGTGCCAGCAGTCCTCGGGACAGCTACTATGGCTACACCTTC. Full variable domain (remainder filled in from reference TRBV7-2 and TRBJ1-2): GAGVSQSPSNKVTEKGKDVELRCDPISGHTALYWYRQSLGQGLEFLIYFQGNSAPDKSGLPSDRFSAERTGGSVSTLTIQRTQQEDSAVYLCASSPRDSYYGYTFGSGTRLTVV.

The genes are TRBV21-1 and TRBJ1-2; the tabulated D call, TRBD1, remains unverified against the DNA. TRBV21-1 is shown as a pseudogene. The CDR3 consists of 17 residues. CDR3 coding DNA: TGTGCCAGCAGCCCGAGCCAGGGGGCCCGGACTAACTATGGCTACACCTTC. It encodes CASSPSQGARTNYGYTF.

This clonotype turned up a few times. This chain links TRBV7-2 with TRBJ2-2; the D gene could be TRBD1 or TRBD2 (6 bases each). V dropped 5 bases and J dropped 4 bases, with 14 bases sitting between them. The CDR3 consists of 15 residues. Per germline, CDR1 SGHTA and CDR2 FQGNSA. CDR3 region: CASSRGVWGTGELFF. CDR3 sequence (DNA): TGTGCCAGCAGCAGGGGGGTGTGGGGCACCGGGGAGCTGTTTTTT.

The V and J genes are TRBV9 and TRBJ1-2, with D tentatively TRBD1 (5 bases). The V gene's germline CDR1 is SGDLS and CDR2 YYNGEE. Trimming took off 3 bases at V and 3 bases at J, with 15 bases between the two ends. The CDR3 is made up of 15 amino acids. CDR3: CASSAPPGTDYGYTF. The CDR3 region has the DNA TGTGCCAGCAGCGCCCCTCCCGGGACCGACTATGGCTACACCTTC.

Relative to its sample, this clonotype is large (0.1 to 1%). V is TRBV11-3 and J is TRBJ2-7; D assignment may be TRBD1 or TRBD2 (6 bases each). There are 16 residues in the CDR3. Germline V lookup: CDR1 SGHNT, CDR2 YENEEA. Trimming took off 6 bases at V and 2 bases at J, with 20 bases between the two ends. CDR3 DNA sequence: TGTGCCAGCAGTCAAGATGGTCGGGGGCTGGCCTACGAGCAGTACTTC. Amino acids: CASSQDGRGLAYEQYF.

This clonotype was seen a handful of times. At one of its ends the junction is not consistent with the germline gene, which may arise from a read error. The J gene is TRBJ1-6, the V gene TRBV7-6; the D gene is possibly TRBD1 (5 bases). Germline V gene data show CDR1 as SGHVS and CDR2 as FNYEAQ. The CDR3 runs to 15 residues. In nucleotides, the CDR3 is TGTGCCAGCAGATCCGGGGCCTCCTCTAATTCACCCCTCCACTTT. Translating it yields CASRSGASSNSPLHF.

The chain uses TRBV24-1 and TRBJ2-3; D ambiguous. V dropped 3 bases and J dropped 0 bases, with 12 bases sitting between them. The CDR3 sequence is 16 residues long. Looked up from germline, CDR1 is KGHDR and CDR2 is SFDVKD. The CDR3 DNA is TGTGCCACCAGTGATGAGTCGGCTACTAGCACAGATACGCAGTATTTT. This encodes CATSDESATSTDTQYF.

The chain uses TRBV7-2 and TRBJ1-1; the D is unclear. Germline V lookup: CDR1 SGHTA, CDR2 FQGNSA. The ends were cut back, 1 base at V and 0 bases at J, with 12 bases in the middle. This CDR3 has 16 amino acids. The CDR3 sequence is CASSLGSPRVNTEAFF. Written as DNA, the CDR3 is TGTGCCAGCAGCTTAGGTTCTCCGCGGGTGAACACTGAAGCTTTCTTT.

This clonotype was counted between two and nine times. The chain links TRBV15 to TRBJ1-3, with a weak D call TRBD1 (5 bases). Germline V gives CDR1 LNHNV, CDR2 YYDKDF (reference sequence). The CDR3 runs 16 residues. V lost 0 bases and J lost 4, with 13 bases in between. The CDR3 reads CATSRDPQGAGNTIYF. CDR3 bases: TGTGCCACCAGCAGAGATCCCCAGGGAGCAGGAAACACCATATATTTT.

This clonotype was counted a few times. The chain is built from TRBV7-2 and TRBJ2-7, with 9 nucleotides matching TRBD2. CDR1 is SGHTA and CDR2 is FQGNSA in the germline V gene. The CDR3 is 13 amino acids. V shed 4 bases, J shed 6 bases, and the junction held 4 bases outside the gene matches. CDR3 loop: CASSSLLAGEQYF. The CDR3 bases are TGTGCCAGCAGCTCCCTACTAGCGGGCGAGCAGTACTTC.